A single sample is the source of the 9 T cell receptor beta chains below, sequenced in a study of human T cells and chemical hapten exposure. TCRdb used MiXCR to reprocess the RACE reads, holding one entry per CDR3 protein. This sample has under 90,000 distinct CDR3 sequences, with roughly 8.7% found just once. Time point indicated: healthy volunteer bleed at 6 weeks. Total RNA was isolated from unfractionated whole blood. Sequenced input: whole blood. These receptors were taken from a male donor in good health. Some clones in this sample may be carry-over from other donors' samples.

This clonotype was counted a few times. The V call is TRBV9, the J call TRBJ2-3; 9 nucleotides match TRBD2. Germline V gene lookup returns CDR1 SGDLS and CDR2 YYNGEE. Germline trimming cut 0 bases from V and 6 bases from J; bases unmatched to any gene: 8. The CDR3 runs 16 residues. In nucleotides, the CDR3 is TGTGCCAGCAGCGTAGCCCCGACTAGCGGTCATGATACGCAGTATTTT. Translation gives CASSVAPTSGHDTQYF.

The rearrangement links TRBV3-1 to TRBJ1-2; TRBD1 aligns across 7 bases. The V gene end was trimmed by 3 bases and the J gene end by 2 bases; junction bases not matched to a gene: 6. Germline CDR1 and CDR2: LGHDT and YNNKEL (reference sequence). The CDR3 has 15 residues. The CDR3, as DNA: TGTGCCAGCAGCCAGGACGTGGGACAGAACTATGGCTACACCTTC. Its translation: CASSQDVGQNYGYTF.

For this clonotype: The junction departs from the called germline gene at one end, perhaps through a read error. V gene TRBV12-3 or TRBV12-4 combines with J gene TRBJ2-1, with 9 bases identical to TRBD2. The CDR3 runs to 16 residues. DNA of the CDR3: TGTGCCAGCAGCTTAGAATTAGCGGGGGTTTACAATGAGCAGTTCTTC. This translates into CASSLELAGVYNEQFF.

This clonotype has at least ten counts. This chain joins TRBV12-3 or TRBV12-4 and TRBJ2-1; D gene unclear. This CDR3 comprises 12 residues. V was clipped by 7 bases and J by 3 bases, with 7 bases between them. The CDR3 region is CASTLGYNEQFF. The CDR3 region has the DNA TGTGCCAGCACCCTGGGCTACAATGAGCAGTTCTTC.

Ten or more counts support this clonotype. The CDR3 bases are TGTGCCAGCAGTTTTGGAATGAACACCGGGGAGCTGTTTTTT. Its translation: CASSFGMNTGELFF. The J gene is TRBJ2-2, the V gene TRBV12-3 or TRBV12-4, with D unclear. CDR3 length: 14 amino acids. V was clipped by 3 bases and J by 1 base, with 6 bases between them.

The CDR3 nucleotides read TGTGCCAGCAGTTTAACGGGGGGGACCACAGATACGCAGTATTTT. The encoded protein is CASSLTGGTTDTQYF. This chain links TRBV12-3 or TRBV12-4 with TRBJ2-3; 8 bases map to TRBD2. The CDR3 loop spans 15 amino acids. With 2 bases clipped from V and 2 bases from J, the junction kept 3 bases outside the gene matches.

The J gene is TRBJ2-4, the V gene TRBV20-1; TRBD2 is a possible D gene (6 bases). CDR1 is DFQATT and CDR2 is SNEGSKA in the germline V gene (reference sequence). Trimming stripped 6 bases from V and 0 bases from J, with 15 bases between. The CDR3 covers 15 residues. The CDR3, as DNA: TGCAGTGCGACGGGAGCTGGACTAGCCAAAAACATTCAGTACTTC. It translates to CSATGAGLAKNIQYF.

At least ten counts were recorded for this clonotype. The rearrangement joins TRBV5-1 to TRBJ2-3; no clear D gene. In germline, CDR1 is SGHRS, CDR2 YFSETQ. The V end lost 0 bases, the J end lost 1 base, and 12 bases lay between the germline ends. The length of the CDR3 is 16 residues. The DNA for the CDR3 is TGCGCCAGCAGCTTGGAAGGGATTTCAGGCACAGATACGCAGTATTTT. This codes for CASSLEGISGTDTQYF. The entire variable domain, with the rest obtained from reference TRBV5-1 and TRBJ2-3, is as follows: KAGVTQTPRYLIKTRGQQVTLSCSPISGHRSVSWYQQTPGQGLQFLFEYFSETQRNKGNFPGRFSGRQFSNSRSEMNVSTLELGDSALYLCASSLEGISGTDTQYFGPGTRLTVL.

This clonotype was seen a few times. The rearrangement joins TRBV7-2 to TRBJ1-6, with D hard to call. The ends were cut back, 5 bases at V and 10 bases at J, with 15 bases in the middle. This CDR3 region has 14 residues. Germline CDR1 and CDR2: SGHTA and FQGNSA. CDR3 sequence (DNA): TGTGCCAGCAGCGAGGGAAGCCAAGCCTCACCCCTCCACTTT. It codes for CASSEGSQASPLHF.